This T cell receptor beta chain was sequenced for a study of cytomegalovirus exposure and HLA in healthy donors. Findings and caveats of the study: The productive fraction for most TCR beta V segments was about 87% or about 30% in an earlier analysis. Across donors, presence/absence analyses took sequencing depth to be roughly uniform. Reportedly, cytomegalovirus status was diagnosed with high sensitivity and specificity.

The PCR was carried out with 60 Vbeta primers and 13 Jbeta primers. Produced via immunoSEQ multiplex PCR; TCRdb's table is partial and in-frame only. The sample shows some 100,000 clones, approximately 76% of them seen only once. Worth noting for this clone: Its matching antigen is unknown.

Sample: PBMCs. The TCR was taken from a man between 35 and 55 years old in good health and CMV-seronegative.

The CDR3 DNA reads as TGTGCCAGCAGGGGACAGGGGGTTTACGAGCAGTACTTC. Its translation: CASRGQGVYEQYF. J is TRBJ2-7 and V is TRBV6-1, with 11 bases lining up with TRBD1. The germline CDR1 and CDR2 sequences are MNHNS and SASEGT. CDR3 length equals 13 residues. V was pared by 6 bases and J by 4 bases, with 2 bases of the junction left unmatched.